The 9 T cell receptor beta chains below were found in one sample sequenced in a study of tumor-infiltrating lymphocytes in primary liver carcinoma. The study co-extracted DNA and RNA from 20-30 mg of unsorted bulk tissue. Starting material of 450 to 550 ng total RNA yielded TCR beta cDNA via a constant-region primer. Modified slightly, ARM-PCR produced TCR beta libraries over three nested multiplex PCR rounds. Primers for the first two PCR rounds were TRBV1-TRBV30 forward primers and a C-beta reverse primer (around 10 cycles per round). TCRdb re-analysed the multiplex PCR reads in MiXCR, keeping a single row per CDR3 protein. The repertoire consists of approximately 110,000 distinct CDR3 sequences, with 64% occurring once and the leading ten covering roughly 8%. The source material was liver tumor tissue from sampling region 3. Sample subset: tumor region T3, left-lateral pole. The source of these receptors is a woman aged 55-70 years with primary liver carcinoma and hepatitis B virus infection.

The chain links TRBV28 to TRBJ2-7; 8 nucleotides line up with TRBD2. In germline, CDR1 is MDHEN, CDR2 SYDVKM. This CDR3 spans 14 amino acids. V shed 5 bases, J shed 6 bases, and the junction held 9 bases outside the gene matches. The CDR3 sequence: CASSMETGGVEQYF. CDR3 coding DNA: TGTGCCAGCAGTATGGAAACGGGAGGGGTCGAGCAGTACTTC.

This chain links TRBV5-1 with TRBJ2-5; tentative D call: TRBD1 (5 bases). Germline loops: CDR1 SGHRS, CDR2 YFSETQ. V dropped 0 bases and J dropped 3 bases, with 9 bases sitting between them. This CDR3 region has 14 residues. CDR3: CASSLVGLEETQYF. The CDR3, as DNA: TGCGCCAGCAGCTTGGTGGGGCTCGAAGAGACCCAGTACTTC.

As to this clonotype: Since the CDR3 does not end with the conserved phenylalanine or tryptophan, this likely comes from a read error. The chain combines TRBV7-2 with TRBJ2-5; 8 bases agree with TRBD2. The length of the CDR3 is 16 residues. Germline CDR1 is SGHTA and CDR2 is FQGNSA. Losses at the gene ends were 8 bases for V and 4 bases for J; bases not matched to a gene: 15. CDR3 amino acids: CASGPGLVGDGETQYL. The CDR3 DNA follows: TGTGCCAGCGGCCCGGGACTAGTGGGAGACGGAGAGACCCAGTACTTA.

This clonotype was seen once. V is TRBV29-1 and J is TRBJ1-1; D is possibly TRBD1 (6 bases). V was clipped by 7 bases and J by 2 bases, with 32 bases between them. CDR3 length: 19 amino acids. The germline V gene encodes CDR1 SQVTM and CDR2 ANQGSEA. The CDR3 DNA reads as TGCAGCGCTGTTAGAAGATCTTCGGAAGGGGGGCATAAAAACACTGAAGCTTTCTTT. Translating it yields CSAVRRSSEGGHKNTEAFF.

This clonotype showed up many times. J is TRBJ1-2 and V is TRBV29-1; D is undetermined. Germline CDR1 SQVTM, CDR2 ANQGSEA. The V gene lost 6 bases and the J gene lost 3 bases, with 17 bases spanning the gap. The CDR3 sequence is 14 residues long. The chain's CDR3 is CSVYYDTPDYGYTF. DNA for the CDR3: TGCAGCGTCTACTACGACACCCCCGACTATGGCTACACCTTC.

The chain couples TRBV5-1 to TRBJ2-5; 11 nucleotides match TRBD1. The CDR3 spans 15 residues. The germline gives CDR1 SGHRS, CDR2 YFSETQ. J was trimmed by 3 bases and V by 4 bases; bases with no gene match: 5. The CDR3 protein is CASSPGQGGKETQYF. The CDR3 coding sequence is TGCGCCAGCAGCCCGGGACAGGGGGGAAAAGAGACCCAGTACTTC.

Regarding this clonotype: One end of the junction fails to match germline, which may point to a read error. This chain links TRBV11-3 with TRBJ2-3; tentatively, D is TRBD1 (6 bases). With the DNA end fitting TRBJ1-5 better, the J assignment may be wrong. The CDR3 extends over 14 amino acids. Germline V gene lookup returns CDR1 SGHNT and CDR2 YENEEA. The CDR3 nucleotides are TGTACCAGCAGCCGCCCCGGACGGACAGATACGCAGCATTTT. This encodes CTSSRPGRTDTQHF.

This clonotype was recorded many times. This chain connects TRBV25-1 to TRBJ2-5; D might be TRBD2 (5 bases). V was shortened by 4 bases and J by 5 bases, with 14 bases between the two germline ends. The germline CDR1 and CDR2 sequences are MGHDK and SYGVNS. The CDR3 runs to 14 residues. The CDR3 nucleotides read TGTGCCAGCAGTGGTGGCGGGCGCTTCGAGACCCAGTACTTC. Protein: CASSGGGRFETQYF.

V gene TRBV7-9 combines with J gene TRBJ2-1, with TRBD2 matching over 12 bases. V shed 8 bases, J shed 7 bases, and the junction held 12 bases outside the gene matches. The germline CDR1 and CDR2 sequences are SEHNR and FQNEAQ (reference sequence). This CDR3 comprises 16 residues. The CDR3 spells CASGPWTSGITNEQFF. The DNA for the CDR3 is TGTGCCAGCGGCCCCTGGACTAGCGGGATTACGAATGAGCAGTTCTTC.